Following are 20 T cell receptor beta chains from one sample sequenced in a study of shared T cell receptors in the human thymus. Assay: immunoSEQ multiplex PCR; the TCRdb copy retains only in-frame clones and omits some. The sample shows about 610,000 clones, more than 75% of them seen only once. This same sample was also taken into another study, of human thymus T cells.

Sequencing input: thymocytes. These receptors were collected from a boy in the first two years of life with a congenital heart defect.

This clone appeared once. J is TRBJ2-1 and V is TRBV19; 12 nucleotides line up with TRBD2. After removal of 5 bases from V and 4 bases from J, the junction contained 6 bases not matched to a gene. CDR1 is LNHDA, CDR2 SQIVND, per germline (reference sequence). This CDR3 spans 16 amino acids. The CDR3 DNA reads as TGTGCCAGTAGTCTCCGACTAGCGGGAGTGTACAATGAGCAGTTCTTC. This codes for CASSLRLAGVYNEQFF.

CDR3: CASSTWTAWTYNSPLHF. Written as DNA, the CDR3 is TGTGCCAGCAGTACCTGGACAGCTTGGACCTATAATTCACCCCTCCACTTT. The gene calls are TRBV5-6 and TRBJ1-6, with D perhaps TRBD1 (6 bases). The CDR3 contains 17 residues. Deletions cut 5 bases from V and 2 bases from J, with 17 bases between. Germline CDR1 and CDR2: SGHDT and YYEEEE. Looking up the rest from reference TRBV5-6 and TRBJ1-6 gives the full variable domain: DAGVTQSPTHLIKTRGQQVTLRCSPKSGHDTVSWYQQALGQGPQFIFQYYEEEERQRGNFPDRFSGHQFPNYSSELNVNALLLGDSALYLCASSTWTAWTYNSPLHFGNGTRLTVT.

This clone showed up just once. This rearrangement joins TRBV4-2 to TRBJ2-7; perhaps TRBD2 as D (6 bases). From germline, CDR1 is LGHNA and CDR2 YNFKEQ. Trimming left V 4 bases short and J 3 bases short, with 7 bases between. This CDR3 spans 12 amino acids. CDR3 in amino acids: CASSRDFYEQYF. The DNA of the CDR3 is TGTGCCAGCAGCCGGGACTTCTACGAGCAGTACTTC.

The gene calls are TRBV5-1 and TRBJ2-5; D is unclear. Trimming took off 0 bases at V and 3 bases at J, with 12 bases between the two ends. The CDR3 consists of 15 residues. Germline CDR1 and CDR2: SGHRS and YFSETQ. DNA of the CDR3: TGCGCCAGCAGCTTGGGTTCCCGCCAGAAAGAGACCCAGTACTTC. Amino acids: CASSLGSRQKETQYF.

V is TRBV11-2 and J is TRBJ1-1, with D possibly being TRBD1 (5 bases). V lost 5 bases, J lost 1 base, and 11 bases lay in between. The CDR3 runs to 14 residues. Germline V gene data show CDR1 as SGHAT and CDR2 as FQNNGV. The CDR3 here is CASSGRGENTEAFF. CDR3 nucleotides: TGTGCCAGCAGCGGGCGGGGGGAGAACACTGAAGCTTTCTTT. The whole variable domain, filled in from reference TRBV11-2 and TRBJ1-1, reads EAGVAQSPRYKIIEKRQSVAFWCNPISGHATLYWYQQILGQGPKLLIQFQNNGVVDDSQLPKDRFSAERLKGVDSTLKIQPAKLEDSAVYLCASSGRGENTEAFFGQGTRLTVV.

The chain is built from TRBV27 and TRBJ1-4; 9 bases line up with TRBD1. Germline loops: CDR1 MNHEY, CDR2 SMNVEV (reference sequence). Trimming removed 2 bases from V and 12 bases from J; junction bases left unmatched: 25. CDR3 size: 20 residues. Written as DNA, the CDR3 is TGTGCCAGCAGTTTAGGGGGCGGGGAAACAGGGGGCGCAGGCTCCCAGGAACTGTTTTTT. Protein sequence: CASSLGGGETGGAGSQELFF. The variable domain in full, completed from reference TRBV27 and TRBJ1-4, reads EAQVTQNPRYLITVTGKKLTVTCSQNMNHEYMSWYRQDPGLGLRQIYYSMNVEVTDKGDVPEGYKVSRKEKRNFPLILESPSPNQTSLYFCASSLGGGETGGAGSQELFFGSGTQLSVL.

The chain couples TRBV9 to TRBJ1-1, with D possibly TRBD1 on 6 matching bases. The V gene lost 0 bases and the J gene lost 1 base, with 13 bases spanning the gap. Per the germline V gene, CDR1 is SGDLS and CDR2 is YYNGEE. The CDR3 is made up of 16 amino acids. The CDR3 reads CASSVGGGRGNTEAFF. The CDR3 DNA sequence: TGTGCCAGCAGCGTAGGGGGTGGCAGGGGGAACACTGAAGCTTTCTTT.

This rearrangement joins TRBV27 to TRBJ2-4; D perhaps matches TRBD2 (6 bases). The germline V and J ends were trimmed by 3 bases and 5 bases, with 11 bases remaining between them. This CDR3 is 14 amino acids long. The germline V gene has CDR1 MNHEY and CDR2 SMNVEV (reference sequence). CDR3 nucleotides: TGTGCCAGCAGTTTGACTAGGGCTCAAAACATTCAGTACTTC. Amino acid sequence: CASSLTRAQNIQYF.

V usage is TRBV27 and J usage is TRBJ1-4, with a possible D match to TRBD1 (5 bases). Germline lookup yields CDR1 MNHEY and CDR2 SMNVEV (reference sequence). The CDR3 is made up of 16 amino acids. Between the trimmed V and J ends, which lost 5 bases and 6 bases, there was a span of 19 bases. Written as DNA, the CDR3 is TGTGCCAGCAGTCCTGACAGCTCGTCAATGGATGAAAAACTGTTTTTT. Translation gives CASSPDSSSMDEKLFF.

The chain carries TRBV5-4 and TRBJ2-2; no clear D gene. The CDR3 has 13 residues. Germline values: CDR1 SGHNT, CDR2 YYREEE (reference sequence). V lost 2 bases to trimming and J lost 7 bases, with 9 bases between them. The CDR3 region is CASSFDRDGELFF. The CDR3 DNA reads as TGTGCCAGCAGCTTTGATCGAGACGGGGAGCTGTTTTTT.

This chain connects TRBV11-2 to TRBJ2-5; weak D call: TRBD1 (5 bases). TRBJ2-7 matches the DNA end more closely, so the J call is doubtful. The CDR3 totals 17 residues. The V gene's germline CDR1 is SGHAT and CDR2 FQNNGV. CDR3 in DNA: TGTGCCAGCAGCTTATCGTGCCGTATGGACAAAATTAACGAGCAGTACTTC. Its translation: CASSLSCRMDKINEQYF.

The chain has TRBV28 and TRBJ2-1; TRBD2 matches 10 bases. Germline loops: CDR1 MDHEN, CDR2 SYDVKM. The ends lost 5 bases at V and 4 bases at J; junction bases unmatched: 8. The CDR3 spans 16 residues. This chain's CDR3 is CASSRTTSGNYNEQFF. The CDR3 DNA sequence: TGTGCCAGCAGTCGAACTACTAGCGGGAATTACAATGAGCAGTTCTTC.

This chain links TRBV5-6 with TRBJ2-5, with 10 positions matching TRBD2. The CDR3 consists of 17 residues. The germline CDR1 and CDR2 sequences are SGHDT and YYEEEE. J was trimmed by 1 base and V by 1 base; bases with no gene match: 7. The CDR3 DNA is TGTGCCAGCAGCTTGCCGCTAGCGGGAGTTAGCCAAGAGACCCAGTACTTC. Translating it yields CASSLPLAGVSQETQYF.

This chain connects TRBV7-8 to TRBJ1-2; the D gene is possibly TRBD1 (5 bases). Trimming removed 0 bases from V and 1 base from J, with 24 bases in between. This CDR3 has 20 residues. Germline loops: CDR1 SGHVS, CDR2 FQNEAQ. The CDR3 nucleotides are TGTGCCAGCAGCTTAGCGGGGGGACGACTTTCCCCGGAACTTAACTATGGCTACACCTTC. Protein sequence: CASSLAGGRLSPELNYGYTF. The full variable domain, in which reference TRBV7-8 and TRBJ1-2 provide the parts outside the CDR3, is GAGVSQSPRYKVAKRGQDVALRCDPISGHVSLFWYQQALGQGPEFLTYFQNEAQLDKSGLPSDRFFAERPEGSVSTLKIQRTQQEDSAVYLCASSLAGGRLSPELNYGYTFGSGTRLTVV.

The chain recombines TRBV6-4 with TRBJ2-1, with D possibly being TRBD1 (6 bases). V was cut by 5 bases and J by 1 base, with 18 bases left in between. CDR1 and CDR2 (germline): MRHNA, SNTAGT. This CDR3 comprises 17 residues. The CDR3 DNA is TGTGCCAGCAGTCCGTATACAGGGCCCCCGTCCTACAATGAGCAGTTCTTC. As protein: CASSPYTGPPSYNEQFF.

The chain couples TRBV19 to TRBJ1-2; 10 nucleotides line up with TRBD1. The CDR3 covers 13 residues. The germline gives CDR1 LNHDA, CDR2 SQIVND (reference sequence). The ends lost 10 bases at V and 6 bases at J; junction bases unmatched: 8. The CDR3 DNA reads TGTGCCACCCGGGACAGGGGTTTACATGGCTACACCTTC. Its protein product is CATRDRGLHGYTF.

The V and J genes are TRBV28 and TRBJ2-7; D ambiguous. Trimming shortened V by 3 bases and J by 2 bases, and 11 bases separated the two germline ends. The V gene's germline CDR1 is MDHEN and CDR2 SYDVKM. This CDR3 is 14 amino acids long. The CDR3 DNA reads TGTGCCAGCAGTTTTGTGGGCCAGGCCTACGAGCAGTACTTC. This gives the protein CASSFVGQAYEQYF. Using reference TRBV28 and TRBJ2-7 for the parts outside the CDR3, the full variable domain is DVKVTQSSRYLVKRTGEKVFLECVQDMDHENMFWYRQDPGLGLRLIYFSYDVKMKEKGDIPEGYSVSREKKERFSLILESASTNQTSMYLCASSFVGQAYEQYFGPGTRLTVT.

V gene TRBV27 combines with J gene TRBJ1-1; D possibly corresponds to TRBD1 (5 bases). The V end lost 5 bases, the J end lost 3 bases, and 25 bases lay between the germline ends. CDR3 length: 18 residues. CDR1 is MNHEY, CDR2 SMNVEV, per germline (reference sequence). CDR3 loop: CASSASWGHPIDYTEAFF. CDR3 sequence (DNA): TGTGCCAGCAGTGCTAGTTGGGGCCATCCTATTGATTACACTGAAGCTTTCTTT.

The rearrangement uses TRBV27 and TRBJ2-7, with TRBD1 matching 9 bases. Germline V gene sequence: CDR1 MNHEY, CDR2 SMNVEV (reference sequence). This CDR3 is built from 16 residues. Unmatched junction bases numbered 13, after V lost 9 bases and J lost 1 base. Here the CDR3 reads CASLPLSGTGSYEQYF. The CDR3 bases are TGTGCCAGTCTCCCCTTGTCCGGGACAGGGTCCTACGAGCAGTACTTC.

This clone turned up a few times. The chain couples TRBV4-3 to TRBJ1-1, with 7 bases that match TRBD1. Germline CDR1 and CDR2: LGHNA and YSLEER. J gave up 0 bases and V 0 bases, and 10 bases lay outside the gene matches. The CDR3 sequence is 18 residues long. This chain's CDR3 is CASSQERGQVKMNTEAFF. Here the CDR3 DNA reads TGCGCCAGCAGCCAAGAAAGGGGGCAGGTAAAGATGAACACTGAAGCTTTCTTT.